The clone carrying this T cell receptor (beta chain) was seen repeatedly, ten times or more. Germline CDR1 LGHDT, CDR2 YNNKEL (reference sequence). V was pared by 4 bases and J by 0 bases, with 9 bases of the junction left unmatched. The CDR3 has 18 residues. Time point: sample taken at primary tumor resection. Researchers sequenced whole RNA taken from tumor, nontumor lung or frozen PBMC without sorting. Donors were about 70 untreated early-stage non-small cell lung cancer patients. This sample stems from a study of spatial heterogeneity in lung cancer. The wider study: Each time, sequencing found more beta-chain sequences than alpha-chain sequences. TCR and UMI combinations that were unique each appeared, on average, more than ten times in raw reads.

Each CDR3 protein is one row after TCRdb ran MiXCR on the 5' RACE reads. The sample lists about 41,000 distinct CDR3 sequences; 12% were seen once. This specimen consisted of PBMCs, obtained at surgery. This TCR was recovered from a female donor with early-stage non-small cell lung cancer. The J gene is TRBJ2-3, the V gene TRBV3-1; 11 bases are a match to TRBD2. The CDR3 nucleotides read TGTGCCAGCAGCCGAAGGAAGGTAGCGGGGGGGAGCACAGATACGCAGTATTTT. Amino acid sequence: CASSRRKVAGGSTDTQYF.